A selection of T cell receptor beta chains follows, all from one sample in a study of high-grade serous ovarian cancer treatment subgroups. TCRdb's copy holds only in-frame clones and misses some; the assay was immunoSEQ multiplex PCR. This sample has 2,000 to 2,500 clones, with around two thirds found just once. The sequencing sample was made of tumor tissue. These receptors came from a human donor with high-grade serous ovarian cancer. The CDR3 runs from the conserved cysteine through the conserved F or W. Each record gives: clone size, D gene, J gene, V gene, CDR3 protein, CDR3 DNA. A D gene is named only where the DNA matches it firmly. Some rows mark clone size as missing; the rest say once, few, many or name a class of expanded clone.

>NA|NA|TRBJ1-4|TRBV21-1
CASTKAERDRVKLFF
TGTGCCAGCACCAAGGCGGAGAGAGACAGGGTAAAACTGTTTTTT
>NA|TRBD2|TRBJ2-1|TRBV7-2
CASSSGLAFANEQFF
TGTGCCAGCAGCTCCGGACTAGCATTTGCCAATGAGCAGTTCTTC
>NA|TRBD2|TRBJ2-4|TRBV7-2
CASSFKREYAKNIQYF
TGTGCCAGCAGCTTCAAGCGGGAGTACGCCAAAAACATTCAGTACTTC
>NA|TRBD1|TRBJ1-2|TRBV18
CASSPGQALNGYTF
TGTGCCAGCTCACCGGGACAGGCCCTGAATGGCTACACCTTC
>NA|NA|TRBJ1-1|TRBV4-1
CASSQDRRNTEAFF
TGCGCCAGCAGCCAAGACCGACGGAACACTGAAGCTTTCTTT
>large|NA|TRBJ2-2|TRBV10-3
CAISTRFGELFF
TGTGCCATCAGTACTAGGTTTGGGGAGCTGTTTTTT
>NA|NA|TRBJ1-3|TRBV7-6
CASSLGGNSGNTIYF
TGTGCCAGCAGCTTGGGCGGGAACTCTGGAAACACCATATATTTT
>NA|TRBD2|TRBJ2-7|TRBV14
CASSQDRGEFYEQYF
TGTGCCAGCAGCCAAGATCGGGGGGAATTCTACGAGCAGTACTTC
>NA|NA|TRBJ2-1|TRBV27
CASTLTTTPGHNEQFF
TGTGCCAGCACCTTAACCACTACCCCGGGACACAATGAGCAGTTCTTC
>NA|TRBD1|TRBJ2-5|TRBV14
CASSRDRAETQYF
TGTGCCAGCAGCAGGGACAGAGCAGAGACCCAGTACTTC
>NA|NA|TRBJ2-2|TRBV10-3
CAISEFRDTDTGELFF
TGTGCCATCAGTGAGTTTAGGGATACGGACACCGGGGAGCTGTTTTTT
>NA|TRBD2|TRBJ2-1|TRBV15
CATSIFGTSLNRAASYNEQFF
TGTGCCACCAGCATATTTGGGACTAGTTTAAACAGGGCCGCCTCCTACAATGAGCAGTTCTTC
>large|TRBD2|TRBJ2-1|TRBV6-6
CASTLAGVYNEQFF
TGTGCCAGCACACTAGCGGGAGTCTACAATGAGCAGTTCTTC
>NA|NA|TRBJ2-3|TRBV6-5
CASSEFYPTDTQYF
TGTGCCAGCAGTGAATTTTACCCCACAGATACGCAGTATTTT